This T cell receptor beta chain was identified in a study of cytotoxic CD8 clonotypes in ibrutinib-treated CLL (dated by TCRdb to the early 2020s). Notes on the research overall: The cohort had ten to twelve relapsed/refractory and about 15 treatment-naive patients; about 17 were IGHV unmutated. Longitudinal samples were available for about 30% of the roughly 86 trial participants. All remission and progressive disease samples were collected while patients were still receiving ibrutinib. Responses were partial in some 24 patients and complete in 2; after median around 72 months follow-up, approximately 15 stayed in remission and about 12 progressed. Response samples were taken after a median of 12 months on treatment, ranging from roughly 6 to 36 months. Cryopreserved peripheral blood mononuclear cells were obtained prior to treatment, at the time of response, and at either disease progression or sustained remission. On average, each sample yielded 255,043 productive templates and 94,082 productive rearrangements.

What the authors observed across the whole study: Public clonotypes were found to be uncommon and were observed to contract or remain stable during treatment; the increase in clonality was shown to reflect expansion of private clonotypes at ibrutinib response. Baseline clonality was found to be higher than that of age-matched healthy donors and was strongly correlated with circulating CD8+ T-cell counts. At ibrutinib response clonality went up, during sustained remission it held steady, and at progression it dropped back toward baseline. Sustained-remission and progressing patients did not have matched sampling times, and lymph node repertoires were not examined.

This clone was detected a few times. Its antigen is still unknown. The sample holds no much larger clone one base away, and base qualities are not on file. The goal of deep resolution MiSeq sequencing was a depth between 1 in 1 million and 1 in 200,000 T cells, and coverage averaged 10x per clonotype. The immunoSEQ hsTCRB Kit was used to generate the TCR beta libraries. As for the authors' bioinformatics: ImmunoSEQ Data Assistant and ImmunoSEQ Analyzer were used for data analysis, and V, D and J genes were assigned according to IMGT definitions. Clonality, which ranges from 0 to 1, was calculated by subtracting the normalized Shannon entropy of productive rearrangement frequencies from one. Only overrepresented clonotypes making up at least 0.05% of each patient's repertoire were included in the public clonotype analysis. Fewer than 15 age-matched healthy donor repertoires from immuneACCESS served as clonality controls. In its TCRdb copy, this immuneACCESS table keeps in-frame sequences only and misses some clones. Where compared with another copy, unresolved V genes explain less than half of these, and the others have no known cause. The DNA gave D and trimming, while V, J and clone size come from that table. The sample table records 35,000 to 55,000 clones; 69% of these occur just once. Roughly 13% of the sample lies in the top ten.

Explained via the paper, the time point label denotes: about 11 months on ibrutinib. For TCR beta library preparation, about 2 micrograms of genomic DNA were extracted from the cryopreserved PBMCs. Longitudinal blood samples from CLL patients on ibrutinib monotherapy were analyzed using high-throughput TCR beta sequencing. The patients took part in an open-label, single-center phase 2 trial of ibrutinib monotherapy. The junction carries 14 bases between V and J, which are trimmed by 3 bases and 5 bases respectively. Inclusive of the bounding cysteine and phenylalanine, the CDR3 is 14 residues long. The sequence is cut down to CDR3 DNA, 42 bases in frame from base 1. The germline V gene (reference sequence) specifies LNHDA as CDR1 and SQIVND as CDR2.

This TCR came from a human donor with chronic lymphocytic leukemia. The chain uses TRBV19 and TRBJ2-7; no confident D gene assignment can be made. Sequencing was performed on PBMCs, taken after 12 months of ibrutinib treatment. At the DNA level, the sequence is TGTGCCAGTAGTATGGGCCAGGCTGTCAACGAGCAGTACTTC. Translated, it gives CASSMGQAVNEQYF.